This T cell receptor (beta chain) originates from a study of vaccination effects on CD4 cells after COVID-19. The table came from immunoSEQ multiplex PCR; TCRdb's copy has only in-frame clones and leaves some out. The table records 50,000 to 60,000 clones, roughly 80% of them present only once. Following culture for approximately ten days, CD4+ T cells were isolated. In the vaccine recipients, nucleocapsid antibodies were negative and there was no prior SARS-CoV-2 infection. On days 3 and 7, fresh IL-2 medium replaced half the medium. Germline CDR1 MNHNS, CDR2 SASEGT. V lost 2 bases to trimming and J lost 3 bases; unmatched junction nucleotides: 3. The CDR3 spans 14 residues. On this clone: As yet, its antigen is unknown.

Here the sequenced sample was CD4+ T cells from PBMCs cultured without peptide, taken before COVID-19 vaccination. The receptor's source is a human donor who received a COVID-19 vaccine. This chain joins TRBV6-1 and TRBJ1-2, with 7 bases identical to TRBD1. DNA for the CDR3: TGTGCCAGCAGTGAAATACAGGGGTACTATGGCTACACCTTC. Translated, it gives CASSEIQGYYGYTF.